This T cell receptor (beta chain) appears in the sequencing data of a study of PD-L1 blockade in urothelial cancer. Study details: Male patients with bladder-origin urothelial cancer numbered about nine tenths of the roughly 30. Study-level points and caveats: Tumor-associated clones in blood expanded more at 3 weeks in durable-benefit patients.

To note about this clone: The antigen is not known.

The time point: peripheral blood 6 weeks after treatment start. The CDR3 has 14 residues. Deletions cut 4 bases from V and 0 bases from J, with 9 bases between. Germline V gene sequence: CDR1 MGHDK, CDR2 SYGVNS. Only in-frame clones appear in the TCRdb table, and some are missing; sequencing was by immunoSEQ multiplex PCR. The data show around 66,000 clones, about nine tenths seen once. This sample comprised PBMCs, obtained around atezolizumab (anti-PD-L1) treatment. The chain recombines TRBV25-1 with TRBJ2-5; D is possibly TRBD1 (5 bases). The sequence came from a man in his fifties or sixties with urothelial cancer. The CDR3 coding sequence is TGTGCCAGCAGTGGACAGATGTACCAAGAGACCCAGTACTTC. This gives the protein CASSGQMYQETQYF.